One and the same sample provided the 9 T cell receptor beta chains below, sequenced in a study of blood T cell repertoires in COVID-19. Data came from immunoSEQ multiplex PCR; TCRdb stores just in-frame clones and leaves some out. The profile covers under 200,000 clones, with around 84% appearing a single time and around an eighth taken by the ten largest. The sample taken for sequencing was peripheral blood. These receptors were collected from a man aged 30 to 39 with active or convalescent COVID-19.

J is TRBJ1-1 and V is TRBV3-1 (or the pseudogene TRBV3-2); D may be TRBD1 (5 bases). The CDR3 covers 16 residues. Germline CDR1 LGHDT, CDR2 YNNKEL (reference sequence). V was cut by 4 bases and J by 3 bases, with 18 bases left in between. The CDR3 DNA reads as TGTGCCAGCAGCCCCCCGGGGGGTGAGGGCCACACTGAAGCTTTCTTT. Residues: CASSPPGGEGHTEAFF.

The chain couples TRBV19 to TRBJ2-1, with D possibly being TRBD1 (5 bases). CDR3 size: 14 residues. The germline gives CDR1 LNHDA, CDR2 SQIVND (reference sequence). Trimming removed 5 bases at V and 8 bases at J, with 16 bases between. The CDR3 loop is CASSPGPLAHEQFF. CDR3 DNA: TGTGCCAGTAGTCCAGGGCCGCTGGCGCATGAGCAGTTCTTC.

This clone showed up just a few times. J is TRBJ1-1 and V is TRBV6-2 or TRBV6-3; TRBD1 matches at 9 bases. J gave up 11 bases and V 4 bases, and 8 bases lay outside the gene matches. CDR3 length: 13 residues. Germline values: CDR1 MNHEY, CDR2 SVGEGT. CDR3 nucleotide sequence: TGTGCCAGCAGTTCGGGACAGGGTGGTCGGGCTTTCTTT. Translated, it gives CASSSGQGGRAFF.

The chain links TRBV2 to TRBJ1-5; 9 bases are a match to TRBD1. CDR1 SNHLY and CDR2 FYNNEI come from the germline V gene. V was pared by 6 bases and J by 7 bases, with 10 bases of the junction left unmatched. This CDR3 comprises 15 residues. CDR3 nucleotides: TGTGCCAGCAGCGGTGGACAGGGGTCGTACCAGCCCCAGCATTTT. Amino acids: CASSGGQGSYQPQHF.

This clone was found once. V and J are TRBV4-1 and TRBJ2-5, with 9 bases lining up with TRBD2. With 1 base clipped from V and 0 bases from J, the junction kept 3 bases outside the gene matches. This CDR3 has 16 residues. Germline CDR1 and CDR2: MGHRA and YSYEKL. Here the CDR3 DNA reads TGCGCCAGCAGCCAAGTTAGCGGGGGCAACCAAGAGACCCAGTACTTC. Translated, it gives CASSQVSGGNQETQYF.

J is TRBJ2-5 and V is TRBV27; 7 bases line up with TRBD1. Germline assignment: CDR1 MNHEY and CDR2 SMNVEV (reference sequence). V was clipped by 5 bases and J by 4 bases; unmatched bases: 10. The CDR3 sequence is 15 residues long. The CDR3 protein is CASSPETGSRETQYF. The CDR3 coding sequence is TGTGCCAGCAGTCCCGAGACAGGGTCCAGAGAGACCCAGTACTTC.

In DNA, the CDR3 is TGTGCCAGCAGAACCGGGACAGGGTTCACCGGGGAGCTGTTTTTT. Its protein product is CASRTGTGFTGELFF. The gene calls are TRBV27 and TRBJ2-2; 9 bases fit TRBD1. The CDR3 length is 15 residues. V lost 6 bases and J lost 4; bases outside the gene matches: 6. Germline CDR1 is MNHEY and CDR2 is SMNVEV (reference sequence).

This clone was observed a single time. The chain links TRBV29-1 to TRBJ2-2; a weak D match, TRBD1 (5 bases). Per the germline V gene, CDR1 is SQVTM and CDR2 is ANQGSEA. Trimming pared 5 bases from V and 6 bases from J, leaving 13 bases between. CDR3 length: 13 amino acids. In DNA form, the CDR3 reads TGCAGCGTTCCACCGCAGGGATCCGGGGAGCTGTTTTTT. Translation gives CSVPPQGSGELFF.

The CDR3, as DNA: TGCGCCAGCATGGGCGGGGAAACCGAGCAGTACTTC. It is translated as CASMGGETEQYF. The gene calls are TRBV5-1 and TRBJ2-7; D might be TRBD2 (6 bases). The CDR3 contains 12 residues. Germline lookup yields CDR1 SGHRS and CDR2 YFSETQ. V was shortened by 6 bases and J by 6 bases, with 13 bases between the two germline ends.